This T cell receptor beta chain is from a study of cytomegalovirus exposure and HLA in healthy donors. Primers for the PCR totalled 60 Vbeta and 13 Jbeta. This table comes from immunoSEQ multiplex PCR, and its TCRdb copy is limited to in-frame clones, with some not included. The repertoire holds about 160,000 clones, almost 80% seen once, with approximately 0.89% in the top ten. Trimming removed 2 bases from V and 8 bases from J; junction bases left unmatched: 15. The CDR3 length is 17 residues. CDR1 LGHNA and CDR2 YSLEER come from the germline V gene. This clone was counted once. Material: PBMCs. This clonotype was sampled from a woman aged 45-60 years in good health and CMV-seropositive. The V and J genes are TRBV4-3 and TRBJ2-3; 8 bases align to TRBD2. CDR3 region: CASSQQRGSGRGGTQYF. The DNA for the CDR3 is TGCGCCAGCAGCCAACAGCGGGGGTCAGGGCGCGGGGGTACGCAGTATTTT.